This T cell receptor (beta chain) was sequenced in a study of T-cell reconstitution after alpha-beta-depleted transplantation in children. Study-level points and caveats: Certain patients had high TCRbeta diversity at day 60, and it came from recipient T cells and thymic progenitors that survived.

This clonotype was seen a few times. Its cognate antigen is unknown. Losses at the gene ends were 2 bases for V and 5 bases for J; bases not matched to a gene: 4. Germline CDR1 reads DFQATT; CDR2 reads SNEGSKA (reference sequence). The CDR3 is 15 residues long. Using unique molecular identifiers, the investigators prepared the TCRbeta library. TCRdb re-derived calls from the PCR reads in MiXCR, one entry per CDR3 protein. Of approximately 130,000 distinct CDR3 sequences listed, 8% to 10% are singletons. The origin of this receptor is a girl under three years old who had a stem cell transplant for combined immunodeficiency, so the T cells may come from the graft donor. This chain connects TRBV20-1 to TRBJ2-1; 12 bases are shared with TRBD2. The material sequenced was PBMCs, mostly from graft donor cells, taken 180 days after TCRalphabeta/CD19-depleted stem cell transplant. The CDR3: CSARLAGGPNNEQFF. The CDR3 bases are TGCAGTGCTAGACTAGCGGGAGGGCCGAACAATGAGCAGTTCTTC.